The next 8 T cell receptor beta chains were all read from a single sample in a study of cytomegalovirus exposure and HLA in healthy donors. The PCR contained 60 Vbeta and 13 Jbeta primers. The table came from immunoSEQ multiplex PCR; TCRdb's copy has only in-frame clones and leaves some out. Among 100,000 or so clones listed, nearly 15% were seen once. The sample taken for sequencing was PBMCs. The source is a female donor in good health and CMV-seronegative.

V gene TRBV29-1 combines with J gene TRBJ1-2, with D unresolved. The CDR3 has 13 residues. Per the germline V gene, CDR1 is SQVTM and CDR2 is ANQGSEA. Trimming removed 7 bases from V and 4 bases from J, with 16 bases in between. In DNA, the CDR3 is TGCAGCGCCCGAGCGTCAACCCTCTATGGCTACACCTTC. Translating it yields CSARASTLYGYTF.

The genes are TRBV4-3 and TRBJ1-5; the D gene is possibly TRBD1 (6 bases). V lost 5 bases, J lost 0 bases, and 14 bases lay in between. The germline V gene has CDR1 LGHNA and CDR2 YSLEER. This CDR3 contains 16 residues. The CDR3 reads CASSGRGGFSNQPQHF. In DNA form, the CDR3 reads TGCGCCAGCAGCGGCAGGGGCGGGTTTAGCAATCAGCCCCAGCATTTT.

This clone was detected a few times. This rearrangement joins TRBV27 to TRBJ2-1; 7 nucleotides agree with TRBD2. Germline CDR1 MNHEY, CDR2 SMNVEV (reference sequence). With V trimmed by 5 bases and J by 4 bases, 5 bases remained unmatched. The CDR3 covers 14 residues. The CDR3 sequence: CASSTGLNYNEQFF. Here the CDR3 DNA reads TGTGCCAGCAGTACGGGACTAAATTACAATGAGCAGTTCTTC.

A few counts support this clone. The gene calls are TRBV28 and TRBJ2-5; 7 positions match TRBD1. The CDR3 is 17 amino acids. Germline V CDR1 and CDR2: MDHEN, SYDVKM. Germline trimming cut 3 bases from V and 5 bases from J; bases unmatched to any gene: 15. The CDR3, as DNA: TGTGCCAGCAGTTTTAGGGGGCAGGGGGTAGGTCGGGAGACCCAGTACTTC. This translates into CASSFRGQGVGRETQYF.

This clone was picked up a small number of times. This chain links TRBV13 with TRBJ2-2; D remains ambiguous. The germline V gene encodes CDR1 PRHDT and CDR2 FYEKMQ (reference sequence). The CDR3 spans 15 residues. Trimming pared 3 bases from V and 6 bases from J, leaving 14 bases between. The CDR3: CASSLMVESAGELFF. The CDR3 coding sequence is TGTGCCAGCAGCTTGATGGTTGAGAGTGCCGGGGAGCTGTTTTTT. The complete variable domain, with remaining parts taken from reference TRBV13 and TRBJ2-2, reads AAGVIQSPRHLIKEKRETATLKCYPIPRHDTVYWYQQGPGQDPQFLISFYEKMQSDKGSIPDRFSAQQFSDYHSELNMSSLELGDSALYFCASSLMVESAGELFFGEGSRLTVL.

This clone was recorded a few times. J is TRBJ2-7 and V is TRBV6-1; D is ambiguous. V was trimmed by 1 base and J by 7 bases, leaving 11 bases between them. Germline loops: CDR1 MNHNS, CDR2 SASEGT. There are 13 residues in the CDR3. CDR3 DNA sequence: TGTGCCAGCAGTGAAGAAGCGCACCTGGAGCAGTACTTC. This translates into CASSEEAHLEQYF.

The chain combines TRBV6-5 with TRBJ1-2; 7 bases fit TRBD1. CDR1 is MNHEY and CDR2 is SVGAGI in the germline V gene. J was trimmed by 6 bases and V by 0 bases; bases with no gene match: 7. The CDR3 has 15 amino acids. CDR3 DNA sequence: TGTGCCAGCAGTTACTCCCGACAGGGAGGACATGGCTACACCTTC. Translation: CASSYSRQGGHGYTF.

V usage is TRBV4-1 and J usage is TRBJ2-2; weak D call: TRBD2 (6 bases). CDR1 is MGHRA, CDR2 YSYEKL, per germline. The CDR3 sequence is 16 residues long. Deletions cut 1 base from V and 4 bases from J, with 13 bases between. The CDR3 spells CASSQVGGQFTGELFF. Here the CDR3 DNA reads TGCGCCAGCAGCCAAGTAGGAGGGCAATTCACCGGGGAGCTGTTTTTT.